The 27 T cell receptor beta chains below were found in one sample sequenced in a study of T cell responses to AZD1222 COVID-19 vaccine. Using immunoSEQ multiplex PCR, the repertoire was profiled, and TCRdb retains in-frame clones only, with some absent. This table holds 90,000 to 100,000 clones, around 89% found once. This specimen was peripheral blood, taken on day 0 of AZD1222 vaccination. These receptors originate from an adult in good health.

This rearrangement joins TRBV6-5 to TRBJ1-2; D is perhaps TRBD1 (6 bases). From germline, CDR1 is MNHEY and CDR2 SVGAGI. This CDR3 is built from 14 residues. V lost 6 bases and J 3 bases, leaving 14 bases between the germline ends. CDR3 nucleotide sequence: TGTGCCAGCAGCCTCAGGGGAAGGGACTATGGCTACACCTTC. It translates to CASSLRGRDYGYTF.

This chain connects TRBV9 to TRBJ2-5; 14 positions agree with TRBD2. This CDR3 is 16 amino acids long. Unmatched junction bases numbered 6, after V lost 4 bases and J lost 4 bases. From germline, CDR1 is SGDLS and CDR2 YYNGEE. The CDR3 is CASSSGLAGGPETQYF. The CDR3 DNA sequence: TGTGCCAGCAGCTCCGGACTAGCGGGGGGACCAGAGACCCAGTACTTC. Supplemented by reference TRBV9 and TRBJ2-5, the full variable domain reads DSGVTQTPKHLITATGQRVTLRCSPRSGDLSVYWYQQSLDQGLQFLIQYYNGEERAKGNILERFSAQQFPDLHSELNLSSLELGDSALYFCASSSGLAGGPETQYFGPGTRLLVL.

This clone was found a few times. This chain joins TRBV5-1 and TRBJ1-6, with 8 bases matching TRBD1. Germline V lookup: CDR1 SGHRS, CDR2 YFSETQ. Trimming cost V 2 bases and J 7 bases; bases outside gene matches: 5. The CDR3 is 15 residues long. The CDR3 sequence: CASSFDGQGNSPLHF. For the CDR3, the DNA is TGCGCCAGCAGCTTCGACGGACAGGGCAATTCACCCCTCCACTTT.

The CDR3 DNA follows: TGTGCCAGCACCCCGGGGCTAGGGGGTCCCCAGCATTTT. Amino acid sequence: CASTPGLGGPQHF. The chain carries TRBV27 and TRBJ1-5, with D maybe TRBD1 (6 bases). Germline CDR1 is MNHEY and CDR2 is SMNVEV (reference sequence). The CDR3 is made up of 13 amino acids. Trimming took 7 bases from V and 10 from J, leaving 17 bases between them.

The J gene is TRBJ1-3, the V gene TRBV2; D gene uncertain. The CDR3 totals 14 residues. V was cut by 6 bases and J by 2 bases, with 11 bases left in between. The germline gives CDR1 SNHLY, CDR2 FYNNEI. The CDR3 here is CASSPFRPGNTIYF. Here the CDR3 DNA reads TGTGCCAGCAGCCCTTTTCGCCCTGGAAACACCATATATTTT.

The rearrangement joins TRBV6-1 to TRBJ2-7; 8 positions agree with TRBD1. The CDR3 extends over 15 amino acids. CDR1 is MNHNS, CDR2 SASEGT, per germline. With V trimmed by 0 bases and J by 4 bases, 5 bases remained unmatched. CDR3 nucleotide sequence: TGTGCCAGCAGTGAAGCTCAGGGGGCCAGGTACGAGCAGTACTTC. As protein: CASSEAQGARYEQYF.

This clone was counted once. J is TRBJ1-4 and V is TRBV20-1; D uncertain. Trimming pared 6 bases from V and 5 bases from J, leaving 7 bases between. Germline-derived CDR1 and CDR2 are DFQATT and SNEGSKA (reference sequence). This CDR3 has 11 residues. CDR3: CSAMTNEKLFF. CDR3 sequence (DNA): TGCAGTGCCATGACGAATGAAAAACTGTTTTTT.

The chain combines TRBV4-3 with TRBJ1-2, with TRBD1 matching over 8 bases. Germline V CDR1 and CDR2: LGHNA, YSLEER. The CDR3 is 14 residues long. After removal of 4 bases from V and 8 bases from J, the junction contained 9 bases not matched to a gene. CDR3 in amino acids: CASSRTMTGAGYTF. The CDR3 DNA sequence: TGCGCCAGCAGCCGAACCATGACAGGGGCCGGCTACACCTTC.

This clone occurred a few times. The V call is TRBV20-1, the J call TRBJ1-5; perhaps TRBD1 as D (5 bases). Trimming removed 3 bases at V and 4 bases at J, with 10 bases between. Germline V gene lookup returns CDR1 DFQATT and CDR2 SNEGSKA (reference sequence). The CDR3 covers 13 residues. CDR3 bases: TGCAGTGCTAGTGGGGGGTTGAATCAGCCCCAGCATTTT. Translated, it gives CSASGGLNQPQHF.

The J gene is TRBJ2-2, the V gene TRBV18; TRBD2 might be the D (6 bases). The germline CDR1 and CDR2 sequences are KGHSH and LQKENI. The CDR3 totals 16 residues. Trimming cost V 2 bases and J 3 bases, with 13 bases left between them. CDR3 amino acids: CASSPNGRGYTGELFF. The CDR3 region has the DNA TGTGCCAGCTCACCAAACGGACGGGGGTACACCGGGGAGCTGTTTTTT.

The chain recombines TRBV7-2 with TRBJ1-4; TRBD1 matches at 7 bases. CDR1 SGHTA and CDR2 FQGNSA come from the germline V gene. V was pared by 5 bases and J by 7 bases, with 10 bases of the junction left unmatched. This CDR3 contains 15 residues. The CDR3 DNA is TGTGCCAGCAGCCCCGGACGGACAGGTGGTGAAAAACTGTTTTTT. It codes for CASSPGRTGGEKLFF.

This clone has a single count. CDR3 coding DNA: TGTGCCAGCAGCAAAGGAGGGGGAGACAGGAACACTGAAGCTTTCTTT. As protein: CASSKGGGDRNTEAFF. This chain links TRBV21-1 with TRBJ1-1; no DNA check was done on the table's D call, TRBD1. TRBV21-1 is an annotated pseudogene. The CDR3 spans 16 residues.

V and J are TRBV28 and TRBJ2-7; 8 positions match TRBD1. CDR1 MDHEN and CDR2 SYDVKM come from the germline V gene. Trimming removed 3 bases from V and 0 bases from J; junction bases left unmatched: 4. CDR3 length equals 15 residues. The CDR3 DNA reads as TGTGCCAGCAGTTTCTCGACAGGGGCCTCCTACGAGCAGTACTTC. Translated, it gives CASSFSTGASYEQYF.

This clone was picked up one time. The CDR3: CASSLAGPEGKLFF. CDR3 in DNA: TGCGCCAGCAGCTTGGCAGGGCCAGAGGGAAAACTGTTTTTT. The rearrangement joins TRBV5-1 to TRBJ1-4; weak D call: TRBD1 (5 bases). V was clipped by 0 bases and J by 10 bases, with 13 bases between them. CDR1 and CDR2 from the germline V gene are SGHRS and YFSETQ. The CDR3 loop spans 14 amino acids.

The chain employs TRBV5-1 and TRBJ2-7; D remains unclear. The CDR3 runs 12 residues. The V gene's germline CDR1 is SGHRS and CDR2 YFSETQ. The V end was cut by 3 bases, the J end by 5 bases, with 9 bases between. The chain's CDR3 is CASSSDIDEQYF. The DNA of the CDR3 is TGCGCCAGCAGCTCTGACATAGACGAGCAGTACTTC.

The chain employs TRBV29-1 and TRBJ2-7, with 8 nucleotides matching TRBD1. This CDR3 region has 16 residues. Trimming cost V 0 bases and J 2 bases; bases outside gene matches: 9. Germline V lookup: CDR1 SQVTM, CDR2 ANQGSEA. CDR3: CSVEDPKQGVTYEQYF. The CDR3 DNA reads as TGCAGCGTTGAAGATCCAAAACAGGGGGTTACCTACGAGCAGTACTTC.

With regard to this clone: Since no conserved phenylalanine or tryptophan closes the CDR3, a read error is the likely cause. The DNA is omitted, as the CDR3 cannot be located on it reliably, and the CDR3 follows TCRdb's listing. The chain carries TRBV7-9 and TRBJ1-2; TRBD1, the table's D call, lacks a check against the DNA. Germline loops: CDR1 SEHNR, CDR2 FQNEAQ (reference sequence). The CDR3 sequence runs 13 residues, both termini included. Here the CDR3 reads CASSSTPMGHRSI.

This clone was counted only a few times. The chain links TRBV7-3 to TRBJ2-2, with unresolved D. This CDR3 region has 14 residues. Trimming removed 5 bases at V and 0 bases at J, with 7 bases between. Germline values: CDR1 SGHTA, CDR2 FQGTGA. CDR3: CASSPDPNTGELFF. The CDR3 DNA reads as TGTGCCAGCAGCCCGGACCCGAACACCGGGGAGCTGTTTTTT.

This chain connects TRBV5-1 to TRBJ1-1, with no clear D. Germline CDR1 SGHRS, CDR2 YFSETQ. The CDR3 is made up of 14 amino acids. V dropped 1 base and J dropped 2 bases, with 9 bases sitting between them. The CDR3, as DNA: TGCGCCAGCAGCTTGTTAACGGGCAACACTGAAGCTTTCTTT. Residues: CASSLLTGNTEAFF.

The V gene is TRBV19, the J gene TRBJ2-7; possibly TRBD2 for D (6 bases). This CDR3 has 15 residues. Looked up from germline, CDR1 is LNHDA and CDR2 is SQIVND (reference sequence). V was cut by 3 bases and J by 2 bases, with 14 bases left in between. This CDR3 is CASSIIGSTTYEQYF. CDR3 nucleotide sequence: TGTGCCAGTAGTATTATCGGGAGTACCACCTACGAGCAGTACTTC.

The gene calls are TRBV19 and TRBJ2-5; 8 bases fit TRBD2. The length of the CDR3 is 16 residues. V dropped 1 base and J dropped 2; count of bases not matched to a gene: 6. CDR1 and CDR2 (germline): LNHDA, SQIVND (reference sequence). The CDR3 coding sequence is TGTGCCAGTAGTATAGGCTCGGCTAGCGGGCAAGAGACCCAGTACTTC. Amino acids: CASSIGSASGQETQYF.

The chain employs TRBV5-5 and TRBJ2-6; D tentatively fits TRBD1 or TRBD2 (5 bases each). Germline values: CDR1 SGHKS, CDR2 YYEKEE (reference sequence). This CDR3 contains 16 residues. V was clipped by 4 bases and J by 0 bases, with 11 bases between them. CDR3 protein: CASSVGPLSGANVLTF. CDR3 nucleotide sequence: TGTGCCAGCAGCGTGGGACCGCTCTCTGGGGCCAACGTCCTGACTTTC.

This chain uses TRBV10-3 with TRBJ2-7, with 7 bases aligning to TRBD1. Germline loops: CDR1 ENHRY, CDR2 SYGVKD. The CDR3 is 14 amino acids. J was trimmed by 0 bases and V by 8 bases; bases with no gene match: 7. This CDR3 is CAISPGQASYEQYF. In DNA form, the CDR3 reads TGTGCCATCTCCCCCGGACAGGCCTCCTACGAGCAGTACTTC.

V and J are TRBV7-2 and TRBJ2-2, with D possibly TRBD2 on 5 matching bases. The CDR3 has 16 amino acids. Germline V gene lookup returns CDR1 SGHTA and CDR2 FQGNSA. Trimming removed 1 base from V and 4 bases from J, with 13 bases in between. Here the CDR3 DNA reads TGTGCCAGCAGCTTAGGCGGTCGGGGTGGCACCGGGGAGCTGTTTTTT. This gives the protein CASSLGGRGGTGELFF.

This rearrangement joins TRBV9 to TRBJ2-1; possibly TRBD1 for D (6 bases). The length of the CDR3 is 14 residues. V was clipped by 4 bases and J by 6 bases, with 14 bases between them. Germline assignment: CDR1 SGDLS and CDR2 YYNGEE. In nucleotides, the CDR3 is TGTGCCAGCAGCCGGGTGTCAGGGGTCAATGAGCAGTTCTTC. Protein sequence: CASSRVSGVNEQFF.

The chain couples TRBV2 to TRBJ2-5; 11 nucleotides line up with TRBD2. Germline CDR1 is SNHLY and CDR2 is FYNNEI. Trimming removed 6 bases from V and 13 bases from J; junction bases left unmatched: 16. This CDR3 region has 15 residues. In DNA, the CDR3 is TGTGCCAGCAGGGTGGGACTAGCGGCCGCCGCTCTGGGGTACTTC. Translated: CASRVGLAAAALGYF.

A single count supports this clone. V gene TRBV10-3 combines with J gene TRBJ2-1; TRBD2 agrees at 10 bases. Germline-derived CDR1 and CDR2 are ENHRY and SYGVKD. The CDR3 is 15 residues long. Losses at the gene ends were 3 bases for V and 7 bases for J; bases not matched to a gene: 6. CDR3 nucleotides: TGTGCCATCAGTGATCAAGCGGGGGGGCTTAATGAGCAGTTCTTC. As protein: CAISDQAGGLNEQFF.